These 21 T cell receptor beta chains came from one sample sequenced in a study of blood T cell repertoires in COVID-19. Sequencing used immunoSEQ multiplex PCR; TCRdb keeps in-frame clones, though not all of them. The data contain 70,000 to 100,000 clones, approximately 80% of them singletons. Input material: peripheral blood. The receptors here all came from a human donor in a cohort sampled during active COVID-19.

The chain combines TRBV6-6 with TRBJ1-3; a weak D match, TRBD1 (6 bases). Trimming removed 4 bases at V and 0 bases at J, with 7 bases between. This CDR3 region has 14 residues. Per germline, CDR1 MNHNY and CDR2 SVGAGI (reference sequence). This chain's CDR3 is CASSWTVSGNTIYF. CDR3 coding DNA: TGTGCCAGCAGTTGGACAGTCTCTGGAAACACCATATATTTT.

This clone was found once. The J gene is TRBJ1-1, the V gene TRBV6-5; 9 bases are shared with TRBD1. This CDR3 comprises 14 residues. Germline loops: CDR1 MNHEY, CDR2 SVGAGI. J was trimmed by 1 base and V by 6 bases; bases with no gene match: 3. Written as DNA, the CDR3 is TGTGCCAGCAGACTGGGACAGGGGAACACTGAAGCTTTCTTT. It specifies CASRLGQGNTEAFF.

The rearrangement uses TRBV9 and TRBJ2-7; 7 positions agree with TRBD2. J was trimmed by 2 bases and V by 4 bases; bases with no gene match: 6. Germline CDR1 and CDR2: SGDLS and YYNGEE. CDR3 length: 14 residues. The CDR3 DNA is TGTGCCAGCAGCCCAGGGAGGGTTCCCTACGAGCAGTACTTC. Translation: CASSPGRVPYEQYF.

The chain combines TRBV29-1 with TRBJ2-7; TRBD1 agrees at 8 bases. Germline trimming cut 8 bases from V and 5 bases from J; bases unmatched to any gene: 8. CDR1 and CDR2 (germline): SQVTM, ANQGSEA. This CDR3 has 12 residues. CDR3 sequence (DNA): TGCAGCACCCCAGGACAGGGACACGAGCAGTACTTC. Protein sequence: CSTPGQGHEQYF.

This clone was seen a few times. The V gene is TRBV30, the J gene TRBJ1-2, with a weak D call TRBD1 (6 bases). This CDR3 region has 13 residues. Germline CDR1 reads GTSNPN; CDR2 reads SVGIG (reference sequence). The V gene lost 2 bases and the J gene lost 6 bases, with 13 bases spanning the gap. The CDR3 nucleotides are TGTGCCTGGAGTAGGAACAGGGCAGATGGCTACACCTTC. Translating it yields CAWSRNRADGYTF.

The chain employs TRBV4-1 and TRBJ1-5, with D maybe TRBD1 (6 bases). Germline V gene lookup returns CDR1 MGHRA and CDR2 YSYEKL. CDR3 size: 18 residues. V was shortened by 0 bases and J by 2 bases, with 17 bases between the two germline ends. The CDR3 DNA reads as TGCGCCAGCAGCCAAGATATGGCGGGGGCGCAAGGCAATCAGCCCCAGCATTTT. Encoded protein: CASSQDMAGAQGNQPQHF.

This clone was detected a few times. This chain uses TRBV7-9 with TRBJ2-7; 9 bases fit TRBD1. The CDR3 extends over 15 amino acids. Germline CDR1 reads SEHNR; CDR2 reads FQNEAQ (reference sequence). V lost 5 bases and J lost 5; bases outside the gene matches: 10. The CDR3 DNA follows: TGTGCCAGCAGCGCTACAGGGGGCCGATTTGACGAGCAGTACTTC. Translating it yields CASSATGGRFDEQYF.

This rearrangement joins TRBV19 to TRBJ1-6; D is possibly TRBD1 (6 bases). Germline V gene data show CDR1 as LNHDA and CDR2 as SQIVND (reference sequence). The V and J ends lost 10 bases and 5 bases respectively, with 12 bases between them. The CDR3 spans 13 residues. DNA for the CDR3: TGTGCCACCGGTCAGGGGAATAATTCACCCCTCCACTTT. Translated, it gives CATGQGNNSPLHF.

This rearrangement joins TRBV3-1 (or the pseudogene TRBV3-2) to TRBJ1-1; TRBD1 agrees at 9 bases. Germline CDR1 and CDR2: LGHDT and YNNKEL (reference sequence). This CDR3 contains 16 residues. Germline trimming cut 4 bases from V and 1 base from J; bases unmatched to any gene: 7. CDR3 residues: CASSPLTGGWNTEAFF. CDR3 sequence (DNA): TGTGCCAGCAGCCCATTAACAGGGGGCTGGAACACTGAAGCTTTCTTT.

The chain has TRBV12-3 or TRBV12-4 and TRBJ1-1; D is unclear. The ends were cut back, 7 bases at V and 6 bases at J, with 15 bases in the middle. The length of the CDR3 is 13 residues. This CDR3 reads CASTSTSDSEAFF. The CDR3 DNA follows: TGTGCCAGCACCTCGACATCGGACTCTGAAGCTTTCTTT.

DNA of the CDR3: TGCGCCAGCAGCTCGACTAGCGGATCATACGAGCAGTACTTC. Its protein product is CASSSTSGSYEQYF. This chain links TRBV5-1 with TRBJ2-7, with 9 bases identical to TRBD2. Trimming removed 3 bases from V and 4 bases from J; junction bases left unmatched: 5. Germline V gene sequence: CDR1 SGHRS, CDR2 YFSETQ. The CDR3 runs 14 residues.

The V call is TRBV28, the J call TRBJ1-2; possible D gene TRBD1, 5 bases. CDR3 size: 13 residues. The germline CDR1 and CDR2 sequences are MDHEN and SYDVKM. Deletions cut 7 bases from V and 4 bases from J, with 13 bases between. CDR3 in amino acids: CASTTQTAYGYTF. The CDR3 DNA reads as TGTGCCAGCACCACACAGACAGCCTATGGCTACACCTTC.

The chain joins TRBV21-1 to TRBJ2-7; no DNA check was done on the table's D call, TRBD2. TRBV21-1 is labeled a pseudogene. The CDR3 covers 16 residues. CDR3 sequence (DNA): TGTGCCAGCAGCAAAGAGGGGACTAGGCCCGCCTACGAGCAGTACTTC. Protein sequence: CASSKEGTRPAYEQYF.

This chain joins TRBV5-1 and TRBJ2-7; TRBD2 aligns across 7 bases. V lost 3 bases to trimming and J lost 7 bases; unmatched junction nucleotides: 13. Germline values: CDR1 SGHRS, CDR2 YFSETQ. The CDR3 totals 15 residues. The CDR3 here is CASSYKVAGEGEQYF. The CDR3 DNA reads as TGCGCCAGCAGCTACAAAGTTGCGGGGGAGGGTGAGCAGTACTTC.

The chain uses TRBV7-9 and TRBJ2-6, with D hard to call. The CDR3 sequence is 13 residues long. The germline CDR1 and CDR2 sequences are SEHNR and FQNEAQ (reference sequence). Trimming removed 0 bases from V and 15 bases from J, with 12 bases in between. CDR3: CASSLAQASDLTF. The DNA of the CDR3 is TGTGCCAGCAGCTTAGCGCAGGCCTCGGACCTGACTTTC.

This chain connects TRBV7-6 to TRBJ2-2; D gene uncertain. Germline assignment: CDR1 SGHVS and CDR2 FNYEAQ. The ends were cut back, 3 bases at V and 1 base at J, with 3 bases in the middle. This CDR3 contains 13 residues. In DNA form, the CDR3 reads TGTGCCAGCAGCTTCCGGAACACCGGGGAGCTGTTTTTT. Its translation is CASSFRNTGELFF.

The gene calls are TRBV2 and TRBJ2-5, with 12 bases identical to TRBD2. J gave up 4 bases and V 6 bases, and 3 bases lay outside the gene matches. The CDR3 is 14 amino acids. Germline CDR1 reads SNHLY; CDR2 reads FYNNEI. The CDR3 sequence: CASRGLAGAETQYF. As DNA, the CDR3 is TGTGCCAGCAGGGGACTAGCGGGTGCAGAGACCCAGTACTTC.

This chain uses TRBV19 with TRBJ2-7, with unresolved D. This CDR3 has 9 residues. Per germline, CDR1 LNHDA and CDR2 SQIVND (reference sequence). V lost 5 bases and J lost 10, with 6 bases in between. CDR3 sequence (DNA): TGTGCCAGTAGTCTCTACCAGTACTTC. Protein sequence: CASSLYQYF.

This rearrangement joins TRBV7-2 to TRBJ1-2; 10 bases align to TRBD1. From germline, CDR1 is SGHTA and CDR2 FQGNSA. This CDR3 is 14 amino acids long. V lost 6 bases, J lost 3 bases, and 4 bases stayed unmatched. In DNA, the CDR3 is TGTGCCAGCAGAACGACAGGGGGCGACTATGGCTACACCTTC. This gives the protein CASRTTGGDYGYTF.

The CDR3 region has the DNA TGTGCCAGCAATAGAGAGTCGAACACTGAAGCTTTCTTT. Its translation is CASNRESNTEAFF. The V and J genes are TRBV2 and TRBJ1-1; D is uncertain. Germline loops: CDR1 SNHLY, CDR2 FYNNEI. The CDR3 consists of 13 residues. V was cut by 7 bases and J by 1 base, with 10 bases left in between. Full variable domain (remainder filled in from reference TRBV2 and TRBJ1-1): EPEVTQTPSHQVTQMGQEVILRCVPISNHLYFYWYRQILGQKVEFLVSFYNNEISEKSEIFDDQFSVERPDGSNFTLKIRSTKLEDSAMYFCASNRESNTEAFFGQGTRLTVV.

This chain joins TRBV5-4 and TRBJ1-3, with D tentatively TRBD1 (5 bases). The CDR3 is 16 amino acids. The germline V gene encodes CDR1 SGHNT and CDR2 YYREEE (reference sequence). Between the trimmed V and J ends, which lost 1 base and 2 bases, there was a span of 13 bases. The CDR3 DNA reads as TGTGCCAGCAGCTTGCAGGGCTCAATCCCTGGAAACACCATATATTTT. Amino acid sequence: CASSLQGSIPGNTIYF.